This T cell receptor (beta chain) appears in the sequencing data of a study of cytomegalovirus exposure and HLA in healthy donors. The table lists this clone with a count of one. PCR was performed using 60 Vbeta and 13 Jbeta primers. TCRdb's copy holds only in-frame clones and misses some; the assay was immunoSEQ multiplex PCR. The data show 95,000 to 100,000 clones, over 70% seen once. This CDR3 is built from 18 residues. This chain connects TRBV1 to TRBJ1-1; the D call in the table, TRBD1, was not verified against the DNA. TRBV1 is given as a pseudogene. Sequenced material: PBMCs. The sequence was collected from a man aged 50-59 years in good health and CMV-seronegative. The CDR3 reads CTSSLPPSGQGAVLEAFF. The DNA for the CDR3 is TGCACCAGCAGCCTCCCCCCCTCGGGGCAGGGGGCCGTTCTTGAAGCTTTCTTT.